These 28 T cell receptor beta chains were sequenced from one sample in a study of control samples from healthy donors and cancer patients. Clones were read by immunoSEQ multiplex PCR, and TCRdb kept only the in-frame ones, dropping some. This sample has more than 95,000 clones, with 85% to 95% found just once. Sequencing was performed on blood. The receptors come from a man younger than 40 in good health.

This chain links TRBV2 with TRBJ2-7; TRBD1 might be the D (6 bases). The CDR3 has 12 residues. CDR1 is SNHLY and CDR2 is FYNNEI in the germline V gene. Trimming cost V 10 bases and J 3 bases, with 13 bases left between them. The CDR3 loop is CATAGAYYEQYF. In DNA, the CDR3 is TGTGCCACCGCAGGGGCCTACTACGAGCAGTACTTC.

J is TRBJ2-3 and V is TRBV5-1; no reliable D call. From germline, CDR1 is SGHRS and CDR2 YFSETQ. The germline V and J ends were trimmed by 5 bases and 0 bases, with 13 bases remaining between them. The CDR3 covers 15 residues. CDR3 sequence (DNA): TGCGCCAGCAGTTCCGACGGGCTGAGCACAGATACGCAGTATTTT. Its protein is CASSSDGLSTDTQYF.

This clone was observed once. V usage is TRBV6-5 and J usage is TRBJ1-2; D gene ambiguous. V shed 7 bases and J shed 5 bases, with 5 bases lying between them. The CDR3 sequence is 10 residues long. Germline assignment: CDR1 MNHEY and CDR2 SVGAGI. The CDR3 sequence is CASKQYGYTF. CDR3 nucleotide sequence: TGTGCCAGCAAACAGTATGGCTACACCTTC.

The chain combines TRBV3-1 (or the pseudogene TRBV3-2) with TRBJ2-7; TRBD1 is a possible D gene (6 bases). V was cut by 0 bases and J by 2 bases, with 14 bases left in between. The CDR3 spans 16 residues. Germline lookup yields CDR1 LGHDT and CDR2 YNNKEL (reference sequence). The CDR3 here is CASSQEQGRGTYEQYV. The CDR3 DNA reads TGTGCCAGCAGCCAAGAACAGGGAAGGGGAACCTACGAGCAGTACGTC.

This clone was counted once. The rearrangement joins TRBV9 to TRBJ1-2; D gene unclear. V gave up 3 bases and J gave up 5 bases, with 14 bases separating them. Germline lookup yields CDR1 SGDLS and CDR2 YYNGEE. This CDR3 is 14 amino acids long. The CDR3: CASSGGGSGYGYTF. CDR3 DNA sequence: TGTGCCAGCAGCGGCGGAGGGAGCGGATATGGCTACACCTTC.

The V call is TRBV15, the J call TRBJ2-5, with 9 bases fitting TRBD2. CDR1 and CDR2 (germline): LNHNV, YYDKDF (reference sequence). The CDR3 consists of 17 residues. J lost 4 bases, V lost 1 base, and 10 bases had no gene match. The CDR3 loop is CATSRVPGGGALETQYF. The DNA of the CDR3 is TGTGCCACCAGCAGAGTCCCTGGCGGGGGGGCCCTAGAGACCCAGTACTTC.

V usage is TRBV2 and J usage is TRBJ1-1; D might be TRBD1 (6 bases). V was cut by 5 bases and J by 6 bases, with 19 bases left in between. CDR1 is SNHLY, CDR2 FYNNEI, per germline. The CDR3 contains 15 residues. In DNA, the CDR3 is TGTGCCAGCAGTAGTCGGGGGGGCTGGAGACCTGAAGCTTTCTTT. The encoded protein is CASSSRGGWRPEAFF.

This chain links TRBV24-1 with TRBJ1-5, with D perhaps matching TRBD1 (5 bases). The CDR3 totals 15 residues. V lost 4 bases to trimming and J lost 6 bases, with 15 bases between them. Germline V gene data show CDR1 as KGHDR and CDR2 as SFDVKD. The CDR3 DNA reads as TGTGCCACCAGTGAGGGGACGGAGGTGAGTCAGCCCCAGCATTTT. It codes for CATSEGTEVSQPQHF.

CDR3 nucleotides: TGTGCCAGCAGTTTGTTCGGGACAAAACAGCCCCAGCATTTT. Translation: CASSLFGTKQPQHF. This chain uses TRBV28 with TRBJ1-5, with D tentatively TRBD1 (6 bases). This CDR3 comprises 14 residues. The V gene's germline CDR1 is MDHEN and CDR2 SYDVKM. V was trimmed by 3 bases and J by 7 bases, leaving 13 bases between them.

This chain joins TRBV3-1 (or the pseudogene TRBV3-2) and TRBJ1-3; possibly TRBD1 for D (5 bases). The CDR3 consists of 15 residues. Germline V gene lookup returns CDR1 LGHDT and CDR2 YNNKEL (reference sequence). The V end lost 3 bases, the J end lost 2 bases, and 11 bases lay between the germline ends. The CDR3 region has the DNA TGTGCCAGCAGCCACGGGGGATCAGCTGGAAACACCATATATTTT. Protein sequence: CASSHGGSAGNTIYF.

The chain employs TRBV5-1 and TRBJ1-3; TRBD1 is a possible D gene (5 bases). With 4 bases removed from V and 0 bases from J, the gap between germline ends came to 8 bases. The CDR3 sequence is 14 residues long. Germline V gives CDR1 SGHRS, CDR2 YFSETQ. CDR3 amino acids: CASSLRASGNTIYF. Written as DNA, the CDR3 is TGCGCCAGCAGCCTCAGGGCCTCTGGAAACACCATATATTTT.

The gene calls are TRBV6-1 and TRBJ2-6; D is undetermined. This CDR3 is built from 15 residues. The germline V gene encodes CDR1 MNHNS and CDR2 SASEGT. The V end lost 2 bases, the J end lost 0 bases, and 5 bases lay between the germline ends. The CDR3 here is CASSEFGSGANVLTF. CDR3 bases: TGTGCCAGCAGTGAATTTGGCTCTGGGGCCAACGTCCTGACTTTC.

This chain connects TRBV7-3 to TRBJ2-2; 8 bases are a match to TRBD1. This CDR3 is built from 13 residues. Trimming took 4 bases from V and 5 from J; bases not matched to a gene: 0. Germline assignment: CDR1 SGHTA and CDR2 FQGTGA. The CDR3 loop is CASSYRGTGELFF. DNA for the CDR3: TGTGCCAGCAGCTACAGGGGGACCGGGGAGCTGTTTTTT.

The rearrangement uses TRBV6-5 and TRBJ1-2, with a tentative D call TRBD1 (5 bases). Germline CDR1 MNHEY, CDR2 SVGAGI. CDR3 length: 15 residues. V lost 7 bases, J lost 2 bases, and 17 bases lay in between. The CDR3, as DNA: TGTGCCAGCATGTCGAGTTGGGGGGACAACTATGGCTACACCTTC. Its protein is CASMSSWGDNYGYTF.

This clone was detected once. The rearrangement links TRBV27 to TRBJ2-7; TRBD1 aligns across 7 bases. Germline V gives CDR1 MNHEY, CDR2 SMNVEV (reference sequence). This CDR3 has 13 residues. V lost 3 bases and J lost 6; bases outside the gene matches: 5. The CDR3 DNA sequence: TGTGCCAGCAGTTTCCAGCAGGGGGTCGAGCAGTACTTC. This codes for CASSFQQGVEQYF.

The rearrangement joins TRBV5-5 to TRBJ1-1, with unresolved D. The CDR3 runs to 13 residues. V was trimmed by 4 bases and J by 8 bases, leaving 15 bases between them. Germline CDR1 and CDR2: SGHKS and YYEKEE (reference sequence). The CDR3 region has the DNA TGTGCCAGCAGCGCCCACTGGGCCAGGGAAGCTTTCTTT. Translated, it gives CASSAHWAREAFF.

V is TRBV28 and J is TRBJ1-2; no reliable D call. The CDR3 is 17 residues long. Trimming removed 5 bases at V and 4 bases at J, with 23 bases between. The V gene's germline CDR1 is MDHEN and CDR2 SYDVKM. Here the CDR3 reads CASSPMGEEGGAYGYTF. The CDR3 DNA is TGTGCCAGCAGTCCCATGGGTGAAGAAGGAGGAGCCTATGGCTACACCTTC.

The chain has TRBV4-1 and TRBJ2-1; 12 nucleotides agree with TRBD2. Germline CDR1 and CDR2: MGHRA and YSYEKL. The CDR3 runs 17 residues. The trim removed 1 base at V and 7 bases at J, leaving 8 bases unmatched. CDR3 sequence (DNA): TGCGCCAGCAGCCAAGGGCCTAGCGGGGGGGCCGGGAATGAGCAGTTCTTC. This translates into CASSQGPSGGAGNEQFF.

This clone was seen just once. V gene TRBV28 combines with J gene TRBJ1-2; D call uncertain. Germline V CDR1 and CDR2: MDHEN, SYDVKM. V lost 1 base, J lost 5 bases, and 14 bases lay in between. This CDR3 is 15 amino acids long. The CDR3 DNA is TGTGCCAGCAGTTTATCGGGCAGGCTGCTATATGGCTACACCTTC. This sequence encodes CASSLSGRLLYGYTF.

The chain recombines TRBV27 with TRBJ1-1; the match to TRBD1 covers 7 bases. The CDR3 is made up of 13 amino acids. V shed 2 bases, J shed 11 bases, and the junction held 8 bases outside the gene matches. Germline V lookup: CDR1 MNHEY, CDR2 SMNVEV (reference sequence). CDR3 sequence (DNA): TGTGCCAGCAGTTTAAAGACAGGGATTCTGGCTTTCTTT. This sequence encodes CASSLKTGILAFF.

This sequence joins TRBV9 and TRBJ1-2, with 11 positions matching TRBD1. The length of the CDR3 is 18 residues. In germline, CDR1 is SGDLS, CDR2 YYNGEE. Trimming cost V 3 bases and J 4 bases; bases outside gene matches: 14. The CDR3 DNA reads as TGTGCCAGCAGCGGGGACCGGGACAGGGGGTTATTTGGCTATGGCTACACCTTC. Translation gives CASSGDRDRGLFGYGYTF.

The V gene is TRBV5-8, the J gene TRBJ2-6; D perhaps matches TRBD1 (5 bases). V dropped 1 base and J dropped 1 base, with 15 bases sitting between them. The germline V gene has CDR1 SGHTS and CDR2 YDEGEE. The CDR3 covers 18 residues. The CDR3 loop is CASSLKGFEGSGANVLTF. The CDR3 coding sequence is TGTGCCAGCAGCTTGAAGGGGTTCGAAGGATCTGGGGCCAACGTCCTGACTTTC.

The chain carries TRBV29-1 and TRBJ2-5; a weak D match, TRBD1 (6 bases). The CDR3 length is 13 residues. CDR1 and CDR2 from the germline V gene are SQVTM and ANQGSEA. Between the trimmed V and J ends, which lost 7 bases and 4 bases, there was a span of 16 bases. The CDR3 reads CSARTGLGETQYF. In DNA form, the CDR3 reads TGCAGCGCCCGAACAGGGCTCGGAGAGACCCAGTACTTC.

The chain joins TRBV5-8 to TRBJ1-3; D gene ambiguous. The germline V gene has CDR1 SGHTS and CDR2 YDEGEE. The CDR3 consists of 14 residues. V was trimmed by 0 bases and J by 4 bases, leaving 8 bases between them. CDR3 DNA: TGTGCCAGCAGCTTGGGGGAAAACGGAAACACCATATATTTT. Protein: CASSLGENGNTIYF. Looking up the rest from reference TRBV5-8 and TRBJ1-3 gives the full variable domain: EAGVTQSPTHLIKTRGQQATLRCSPISGHTSVYWYQQALGLGLQFLLWYDEGEERNRGNFPPRFSGRQFPNYSSELNVNALELEDSALYLCASSLGENGNTIYFGEGSWLTVV.

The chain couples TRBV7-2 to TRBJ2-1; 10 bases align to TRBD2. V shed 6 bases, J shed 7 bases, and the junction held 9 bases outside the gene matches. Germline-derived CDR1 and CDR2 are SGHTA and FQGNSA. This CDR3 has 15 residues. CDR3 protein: CASSLAGAAENEQFF. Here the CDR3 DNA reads TGTGCCAGCAGTCTAGCGGGGGCCGCGGAGAATGAGCAGTTCTTC.

CDR3 protein: CASSVDYQEGETQYF. CDR3 bases: TGTGCCAGCAGCGTAGATTATCAGGAGGGGGAGACCCAGTACTTC. This chain joins TRBV9 and TRBJ2-5, with TRBD2 as a possible D gene (6 bases). V shed 0 bases and J shed 5 bases, with 14 bases lying between them. Germline loops: CDR1 SGDLS, CDR2 YYNGEE. CDR3 length equals 15 residues.

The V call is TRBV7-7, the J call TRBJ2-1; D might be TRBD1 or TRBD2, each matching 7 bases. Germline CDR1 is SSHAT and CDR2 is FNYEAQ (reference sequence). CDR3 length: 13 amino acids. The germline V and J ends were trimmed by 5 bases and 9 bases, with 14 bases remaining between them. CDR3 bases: TGTGCCAGCAGCAACACAGGGGAGGGTGAGCAGTTCTTC. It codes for CASSNTGEGEQFF.

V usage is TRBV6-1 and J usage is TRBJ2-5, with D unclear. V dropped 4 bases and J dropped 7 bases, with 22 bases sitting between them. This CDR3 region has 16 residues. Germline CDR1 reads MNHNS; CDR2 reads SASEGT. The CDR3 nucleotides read TGTGCCAGCAGTGTGACCCCCTCCTCCCTAGTTGGGACCCAGTACTTC. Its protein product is CASSVTPSSLVGTQYF.